This is a list of T cell receptor beta chains from one sample in a study of blood T cell repertoires in COVID-19. Sequenced by immunoSEQ multiplex PCR; TCRdb stores in-frame clones only, minus some. The sample has 250,000 to 400,000 clones, around 85% seen once. The sequenced sample was PBMCs or T cells enriched from blood (not recorded which). All receptors derive from a woman aged 25 to 39 who had been exposed to COVID-19. The CDR3 runs from the conserved cysteine through the conserved F or W. The D gene is left open where the match is weak. Not every row has a clone size; where given, it reads once, few, many or a size class.

TRBJ1-1 | . | TRBD1 | TRBV28 | TGTGCCAGCAGTAAACGACAATACAGGGGGGGATCTTTCTTT | CASSKRQYRGGSFF
TRBJ1-1 | once | TRBD1 | TRBV11-2 | TGTGCCAGCAGCTCCCGCAGGGGGCGGACTGAAGCTTTCTTT | CASSSRRGRTEAFF
TRBJ2-1 | . | TRBD2 | TRBV7-2 | TGTGCCAGCAGCCTGCCGACCACCCGGAGCGGGAGTATCTACAATGAGCAGTTCTTC | CASSLPTTRSGSIYNEQFF
TRBJ1-2 | . | . | TRBV19 | TGTGCCAGTAGTAGGGGCCGAGCAAACTATGGCTACACCTTC | CASSRGRANYGYTF
TRBJ1-5 | . | TRBD1 | TRBV28 | TGTGCCAGCAGTCAACAGGGGAGGCAGCCCCAGCATTTT | CASSQQGRQPQHF
TRBJ2-7 | . | . | TRBV9 | TGTGCCAGCTCTCCCCGGGAGAGAGTCAACGAGCAGTACTTC | CASSPRERVNEQYF
TRBJ2-1 | once | TRBD2 | TRBV15 | TGTGCCACCAGCAGAGATTGGGGGAAGCGGGGCAATGAGCAGTTCTTC | CATSRDWGKRGNEQFF
TRBJ2-6 | . | TRBD1 | TRBV5-3 | TGTGCCAGAAGACACACTCAGGGGGACTCTGGGGCCAACGTCCTGACTTTC | CARRHTQGDSGANVLTF
TRBJ2-3 | . | . | TRBV28 | TGTGCCAGCAAGGTGGGGGGAATAGATACGCAGTATTTT | CASKVGGIDTQYF
TRBJ2-7 | . | . | TRBV24-1 | TGTGCCACCCAACGACAGGGAGGCTACGAGCAGTACTTC | CATQRQGGYEQYF
TRBJ1-3 | . | . | TRBV19 | TGTGCCAGTAGTTTACTCACAGGGCTCGGAAACACCATATATTTT | CASSLLTGLGNTIYF
TRBJ2-3 | . | TRBD1 | TRBV7-9 | TGTGCCAGCAGCTTGAGCCCCGGGACAGACACAGATACGCAGTATTTT | CASSLSPGTDTDTQYF
TRBJ1-6 | . | . | TRBV24-1 | TGTGCCACCAGTGATATAAATTCACCCCTCCACTTT | CATSDINSPLHF
TRBJ2-5 | . | . | TRBV12-3/TRBV12-4 | TGTGCCAGCAGTCGCAGACAAGAGACCCAGTACTTC | CASSRRQETQYF